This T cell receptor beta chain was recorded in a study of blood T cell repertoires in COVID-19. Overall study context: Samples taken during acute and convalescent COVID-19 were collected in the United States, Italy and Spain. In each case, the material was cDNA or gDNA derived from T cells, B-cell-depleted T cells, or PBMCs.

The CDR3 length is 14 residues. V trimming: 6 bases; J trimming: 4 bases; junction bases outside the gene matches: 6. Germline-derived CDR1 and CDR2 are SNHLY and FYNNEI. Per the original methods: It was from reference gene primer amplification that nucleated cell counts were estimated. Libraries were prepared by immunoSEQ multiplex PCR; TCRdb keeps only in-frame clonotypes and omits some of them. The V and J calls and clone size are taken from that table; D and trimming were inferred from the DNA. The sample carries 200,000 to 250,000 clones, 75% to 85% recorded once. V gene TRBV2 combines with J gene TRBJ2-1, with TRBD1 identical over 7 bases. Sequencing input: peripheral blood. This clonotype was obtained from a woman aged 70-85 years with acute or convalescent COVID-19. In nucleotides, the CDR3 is TGTGCCAGCAGAAGGGGGCTATTTTACAATGAGCAGTTCTTC. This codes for CASRRGLFYNEQFF. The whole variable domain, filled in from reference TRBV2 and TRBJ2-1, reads EPEVTQTPSHQVTQMGQEVILRCVPISNHLYFYWYRQILGQKVEFLVSFYNNEISEKSEIFDDQFSVERPDGSNFTLKIRSTKLEDSAMYFCASRRGLFYNEQFFGPGTRLTVL.